This is a list of T cell receptor beta chains from one sample in a study of cytomegalovirus exposure and HLA in healthy donors. TCRdb's copy holds only in-frame clones and misses some; the assay was immunoSEQ multiplex PCR. The data contain 60,000 to 90,000 clones, roughly 67% of them singletons. The sample taken for sequencing was PBMCs. Receptor source: a man in his forties in good health and CMV-seropositive. Each CDR3 is given with its conserved first and last residue. The D gene is left open where the match is weak. Clone size is given for some rows only: seen once, a few or many times, or a class if the clone is expanded.

j_gene	abundance	v_gene	d_gene	CDR3nt	CDR3aa
TRBJ2-7	NA	TRBV2	NA	TGTGCCAGCAGTGATGGGGGGTCCTACGAGCAGTACTTC	CASSDGGSYEQYF
TRBJ2-3	few	TRBV5-4	NA	TGTGCCAGCAGCGCCGGGAGATCTGCTAGCACAGATACGCAGTATTTT	CASSAGRSASTDTQYF
TRBJ1-5	NA	TRBV18	TRBD1	TGTGCCAGCTCACCAGCCGGGACAGGGGCTCTTCAGCCCCAGCATTTT	CASSPAGTGALQPQHF
TRBJ1-6	few	TRBV30	NA	TGTGCCTGGGGAGTCGAAGGCTCTGGTTCACCCCTCCACTTT	CAWGVEGSGSPLHF
TRBJ1-5	NA	TRBV2	TRBD1	TGTGCCAGCAGTGGGGACAGGGGGAACAATCAGCCCCAGCATTTT	CASSGDRGNNQPQHF
TRBJ2-1	NA	TRBV11-1	TRBD1	TGTGCCAGCAGCCGAGGGGACAGGGGGCCTAGTGAGCAGTTCTTC	CASSRGDRGPSEQFF
TRBJ1-4	NA	TRBV5-1	NA	TGCGCCAGCAGCTTGGACCCTAACAGTGCAACTAATGAAAAACTGTTTTTT	CASSLDPNSATNEKLFF
TRBJ2-7	NA	TRBV30	NA	TGTGCCTGGGTCATTGGGGGCGGTGGGACCTACGAGCAGTACTTC	CAWVIGGGGTYEQYF
TRBJ2-3	NA	TRBV11-3	NA	TGTGCCAGCAGCACAGGGACAGATACGCAGTATTTT	CASSTGTDTQYF
TRBJ2-5	NA	TRBV6-5	TRBD2	TGTGCCAGCAGTTACTTCCTAGCGGGGGGATCGGGGACCCAGTACTTC	CASSYFLAGGSGTQYF
TRBJ2-2	few	TRBV5-4	TRBD1	TGTGCCAGCAGCGCCGGACAGGGGCGGACCGGGGAGCTGTTTTTT	CASSAGQGRTGELFF
TRBJ2-7	NA	TRBV6-1	NA	TGTGCCAGCAGTGGGGTACGACAGAACCCCGAGCAGTACTTC	CASSGVRQNPEQYF
TRBJ2-3	NA	TRBV28	TRBD1	TGTGCCAGCAGTCTACAGGGGGGAAGGGACACAGATACGCAGTATTTT	CASSLQGGRDTDTQYF
TRBJ2-5	NA	TRBV5-8	TRBD1	TGTGCCAGCAGCGTGGGACAGAATCAAGAGACCCAGTACTTC	CASSVGQNQETQYF
TRBJ2-5	few	TRBV7-3	NA	TGTGCCAGCAGCTTACACAGTGTTGCAGGGCAAGAGACCCAGTACTTC	CASSLHSVAGQETQYF
TRBJ1-2	NA	TRBV6-1	TRBD1	TGTGCCAGCAGTGGAGTGAGGGACAGGGGGTTTAATGGCTACACCTTC	CASSGVRDRGFNGYTF
TRBJ2-7	NA	TRBV7-2	NA	TGTGCCAGCAGCTTGGCCCCTGACTACGAGCAGTACTTC	CASSLAPDYEQYF
TRBJ1-1	NA	TRBV7-8	NA	TGTGCCAGCAGTCCAGCAGGGGTGACTGAAGCTTTCTTT	CASSPAGVTEAFF
TRBJ2-3	few	TRBV11-1	NA	TGTGCCAGCAGCTCAGGGGGGACAGTGGGATACACAGATACGCAGTATTTT	CASSSGGTVGYTDTQYF
TRBJ2-5	NA	TRBV5-4	TRBD2	TGTGCCAGCAGCTTGGATGGTTCTAGCGGGGGGTTGGAGACCCAGTACTTC	CASSLDGSSGGLETQYF
TRBJ2-7	NA	TRBV28	TRBD2	TGTGCCAGCAGTTTACCTAGCGGGAGGGCCGGGGAGCAGTACTTC	CASSLPSGRAGEQYF